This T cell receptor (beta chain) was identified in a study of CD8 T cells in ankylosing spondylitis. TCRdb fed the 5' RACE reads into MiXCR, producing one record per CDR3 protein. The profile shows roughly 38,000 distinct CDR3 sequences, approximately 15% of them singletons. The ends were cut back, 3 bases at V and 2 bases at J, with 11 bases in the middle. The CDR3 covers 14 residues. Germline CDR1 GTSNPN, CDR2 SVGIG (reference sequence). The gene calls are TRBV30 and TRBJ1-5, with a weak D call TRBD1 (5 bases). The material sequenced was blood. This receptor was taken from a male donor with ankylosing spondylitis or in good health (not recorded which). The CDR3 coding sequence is TGTGCCTGGAGACAGGTCGGGGGCAATCAGCCCCAGCATTTT. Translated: CAWRQVGGNQPQHF.